This is a list of T cell receptor beta chains from one sample in a study of technical replicates of blood from four donors. TCRdb's table, derived via immunoSEQ multiplex PCR, lists solely in-frame clones and lacks some. Found here are tens of thousands of clones, 94% of them singletons; the top ten hold about 0.4%. What was sequenced was T cells isolated from PBMCs. Receptors were obtained from a human donor in good health. The CDR3 runs from the conserved cysteine through the conserved F or W. The order of the fields is clone size, D gene, J gene, V gene, CDR3 DNA, CDR3 protein. The D gene is left open where the match is weak. Size tells how often a clone was seen (once, few, many) or the class of an expanded clone, and some rows leave it out.

>NA|NA|TRBJ2-7|TRBV6-5
TGTGCCAGCAGTCCGGGACTCCGCTACGAGCAGTACTTC
CASSPGLRYEQYF
>NA|NA|TRBJ2-1|TRBV6-5
TGTGCCAGCAAGGTACGGGACTTCCATGAGCAGTTCTTC
CASKVRDFHEQFF
>NA|NA|TRBJ1-5|TRBV7-2
TGTGCCAGCAGCTTAGACCCAGGGGCATTTTATAGCAATCAGCCCCAGCATTTT
CASSLDPGAFYSNQPQHF
>NA|TRBD2|TRBJ2-7|TRBV2
TGTGCCAGCAGTCCACGGGAGGGGGAATACGAGCAGTACTTC
CASSPREGEYEQYF
>few|NA|TRBJ2-3|TRBV4-3
TGCGCCAGCAGCCAAGCCCCCTTAGGCACAGATACGCAGTATTTT
CASSQAPLGTDTQYF
>NA|NA|TRBJ2-5|TRBV11-3
TGTGCCAGCAGCTCCCAAAAAACGAGGACAGTCGAAGAGACCCAGTACTTC
CASSSQKTRTVEETQYF
>NA|TRBD2|TRBJ2-7|TRBV6-7
TGTGCCAGCAGCCTACCGGGACTAGCGGGTGCCACCTACGAGCAGTACTTC
CASSLPGLAGATYEQYF
>NA|TRBD1|TRBJ2-1|TRBV4-1
TGCGCCAGCAGCCAAGTCCAGGGGGCGTCCTACAATGAGCAGTTCTTC
CASSQVQGASYNEQFF
>few|TRBD1|TRBJ2-7|TRBV7-8
TGTGCCAGCAGCTTGGGACAGGATTACGAGCAGTACTTC
CASSLGQDYEQYF
>NA|TRBD1|TRBJ1-2|TRBV11-2
TGTGCCAGCAGCTTCGATCGGTCAGGGGGTACCGTTAGCTATGGCTACACCTTC
CASSFDRSGGTVSYGYTF
>NA|NA|TRBJ2-7|TRBV4-3
TGCGCCAGCAGCCAAGATTCGGGGGTCCCAACCGGGCAGTACTTC
CASSQDSGVPTGQYF
>once|NA|TRBJ1-1|TRBV7-9
TGTGCCAGCAGCTTAGTAGGTTTGGGCCGGGGTGAAGCTTTCTTT
CASSLVGLGRGEAFF
>NA|NA|TRBJ2-1|TRBV7-9
TGTGCCAGCAGCATGAGGGGGAGTTCAGCGGTATTCAATGAGCAGTTCTTC
CASSMRGSSAVFNEQFF